This entry concerns a single T cell receptor (beta chain). The clone's antigen remains unknown. No per-base quality is available; no much larger clone lies one base away. The record originates from a study of blood T cell repertoires in COVID-19 (dated by TCRdb to the early 2020s). Regarding the complete study: The collaborator samples originated in the United States, Italy and Spain and spanned the acute and convalescent phases of COVID-19. Samples were obtained from the ongoing ImmuneRACE study (first 160 participants) and from 1,254 subjects provided by 6 global collaborators. A freely available public database, intended as a resource for researchers studying the immune response to SARS-CoV-2, is where the repertoires were released. The material from the prospective study consisted of cDNA or gDNA derived from T cells, B-cell-depleted T cells, or PBMCs. Subjects who had been exposed to COVID-19, were actively infected with it, or had recovered from it provided the deeply sampled blood TCRbeta repertoires that made up the dataset. Where available, HLA class I and class II types were obtained from metadata supplied by the sample provider rather than from assay-based typing. A de-identified subject ID, COVID-19 status, age in years and sex were almost always included in the sample metadata. Overall study results and their limits: Clinical and demographic metadata were provided uncurated, with the amount varying by source and participant.

From the germline V gene, CDR1 is MNHEY and CDR2 is SVGEGT. The CDR3 starts with the cysteine, ends with the phenylalanine, and has 15 residues. The kept DNA is CDR3 alone, 45 bases in frame from the first base. Trimming accounts for 4 bases at V and 3 bases at J, while the number of junction bases matched to no gene is 5. The collaborating institutions used their own protocols to collect whole blood in K2EDTA tubes. For TCRbeta analysis, collaborators shipped samples as frozen whole blood, isolated PBMCs, or DNA extracted from either of those sample types. TCRbeta CDR3 regions were amplified from genomic DNA using the immunoSEQ Assay, a bias-controlled multiplex PCR. Processing in the source paper ran as follows. The number of nucleated cells in each sample was estimated from the amplification of reference gene primers within the assay. To quantify the absolute abundance of each unique TCRbeta CDR3 rearrangement, sequence reads were collapsed and filtered. For each sample, productive Simpson clonality was calculated as the square root of Simpson's diversity index over productive rearrangements. TCRdb holds this immuneACCESS table with in-frame rearrangements only. Some clones are missing; in checked studies, unresolved V genes explain under half, and the rest has no known cause. D and trimming were read from the DNA, whereas the V and J calls and clone size are those reported in that table. The sample yields 100,000 to 150,000 clones; about 77% were counted once. 25% of the sample comes from the top ten.

The rearranged segments are TRBV6-2 or TRBV6-3 and TRBJ2-2; 7 nucleotides in the junction match TRBD1. The sequencing sample was made of peripheral blood. The source of this sequence is a human donor in a cohort sampled during active COVID-19. The CDR3 protein sequence reads: CASSFGTVDTGELFF. The nucleotides are TGTGCCAGCAGTTTCGGGACAGTTGACACCGGGGAGCTGTTTTTT.